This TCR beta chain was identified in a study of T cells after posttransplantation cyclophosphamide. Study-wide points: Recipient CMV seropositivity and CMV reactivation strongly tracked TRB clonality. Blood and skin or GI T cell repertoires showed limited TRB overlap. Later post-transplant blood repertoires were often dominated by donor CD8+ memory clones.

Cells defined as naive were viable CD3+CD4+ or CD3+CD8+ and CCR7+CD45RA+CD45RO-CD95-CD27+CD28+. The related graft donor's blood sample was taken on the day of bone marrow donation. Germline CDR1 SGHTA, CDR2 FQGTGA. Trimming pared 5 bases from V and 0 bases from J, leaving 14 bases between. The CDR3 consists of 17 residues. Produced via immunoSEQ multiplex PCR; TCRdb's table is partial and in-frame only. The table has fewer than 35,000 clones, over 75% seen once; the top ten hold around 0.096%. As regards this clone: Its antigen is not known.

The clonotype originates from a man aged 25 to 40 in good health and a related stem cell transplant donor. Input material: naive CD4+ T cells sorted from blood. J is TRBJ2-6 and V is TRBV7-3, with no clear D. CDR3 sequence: CASSPSPSISGANVLTF. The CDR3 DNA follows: TGTGCCAGCAGCCCAAGCCCATCTATCTCTGGGGCCAACGTCCTGACTTTC.